This is a list of T cell receptor beta chains from one sample in a study of Graves' ophthalmopathy and Graves' hyperthyroidism. Via MiXCR, TCRdb re-called the multiplex PCR reads, giving one row per CDR3 protein. The sample holds 300,000 to 400,000 distinct CDR3 sequences; approximately 18% are singletons and the top ten take 2.4%. Sequencing was performed on peripheral blood. The receptors were sampled from an adult woman with stable Graves' hyperthyroidism. The CDR3 runs from the conserved cysteine through the conserved F or W. D genes are given only for firm matches. Only part of the rows carry a size: once, few, many, or a class if the clone is expanded.

d_call,v_call,j_call,clone_size,cdr3_nt,cdr3_aa
TRBD1,TRBV7-8,TRBJ1-6,many,TGTGCCAGCAGCACGGACAGGGGGCAGGATTCACCCCTCCACTTT,CASSTDRGQDSPLHF
NA,TRBV24-1,TRBJ1-1,many,TGTGCCACCAGTGAGGGCGGGTATGACGGTGAAGCTTTCTTT,CATSEGGYDGEAFF
TRBD2,TRBV6-2/TRBV6-3,TRBJ2-7,NA,TGTGCCAGCAGTCCTCCCATATGGCGGGAGGGCTTTAGTTACGAGCAGTACTTC,CASSPPIWREGFSYEQYF
TRBD1,TRBV4-3,TRBJ2-6,few,TGCGCCAGCAGCCCGACAGGGGTTTGGTCTGGGGCCAACGTCCTGACTTTC,CASSPTGVWSGANVLTF
NA,TRBV4-3,TRBJ1-1,many,TGCGCCAGCAGCCAAGGAAGGAACACTGAAGCTTTCTTT,CASSQGRNTEAFF
NA,TRBV6-2/TRBV6-3,TRBJ2-2,many,TGTGCCAGCTTTGGGAGGAACACCGGGGAGCTGTTTTTT,CASFGRNTGELFF
TRBD1,TRBV9,TRBJ2-7,many,TGTGCCAGCAGCCGGGGACAGGGGGCTCGCGAGCAGTACTTC,CASSRGQGAREQYF
NA,TRBV6-5,TRBJ1-1,many,TGTGCCAGCAGTTACCGCCCCGGGGGTGAAGCTTTCTTT,CASSYRPGGEAFF
TRBD1,TRBV4-1,TRBJ2-2,NA,TGCGCCAGCAGCCAAGAGGGCCAGGGGGCGGCGGGGGAGCTGTTTTTT,CASSQEGQGAAGELFF
TRBD1,TRBV15,TRBJ1-1,many,TGTGCCACCAGCAGAGACGGGGGACAGGGGAACACTGAAGCTTTCTTT,CATSRDGGQGNTEAFF
TRBD1,TRBV12-3/TRBV12-4,TRBJ2-5,many,TGTGCCAGCAGTGGGACAGCCCCAGAGACCCAGTACTTC,CASSGTAPETQYF
TRBD2,TRBV15,TRBJ2-2,many,TGTGCCACCAGGAGGACTAGCGACGCCGGGGAGCTGTTTTTT,CATRRTSDAGELFF
NA,TRBV20-1,TRBJ2-7,many,TGCAGTGCGCCCAAGTCCTACGAGCAGTACTTC,CSAPKSYEQYF
NA,TRBV5-1,TRBJ2-2,NA,TGCGCCAGCAGCTTGCCTACTAGGAACACCGGGGAGCTGTTTTTT,CASSLPTRNTGELFF
TRBD2,TRBV5-1,TRBJ2-7,few,TGCGCCAGCAGAGTGGGACTAGCGCAAACCTACGAGCAGTACTTC,CASRVGLAQTYEQYF
NA,TRBV7-9,TRBJ2-2,many,TGTGCCAGCAGCTTAAAATCGCCTAACACCGGGGAGCTGTTTTTT,CASSLKSPNTGELFF
NA,TRBV15,TRBJ1-1,many,TGTGCCACCAGCAGAGTAGGCTGGGGGCTGCTTAACACTGAAGCTTTCTTT,CATSRVGWGLLNTEAFF
NA,TRBV19,TRBJ2-6,many,TGTGCCAGTAGTACGGACAGATCTGGGGCCAACGTCCTGACTTTC,CASSTDRSGANVLTF
NA,TRBV28,TRBJ1-1,many,TGTGCCAGCAGTTTACCGGGTAACACTGAAGCTTTCTTT,CASSLPGNTEAFF
TRBD1,TRBV24-1,TRBJ1-2,NA,TGTGCCACCAGTGATACGGACAGGGCTTACTCTGGCTACACCTTC,CATSDTDRAYSGYTF
NA,TRBV6-1,TRBJ1-5,many,TGTGCCGGCAGTCCCGGGACACAAATAGGGGCGGCCCAGCATTTT,CAGSPGTQIGAAQHF
NA,TRBV19,TRBJ2-6,NA,TGTGCCAGTAGTTCTACGGACTCCAATACGCTTGGGGCCAACGTCCTGACTTTC,CASSSTDSNTLGANVLTF
NA,TRBV20-1,TRBJ2-7,many,TGCAGTGCTGCCCGAGCAGGGATTCGACTTGGATCCTACGAGCAGTACTTC,CSAARAGIRLGSYEQYF
NA,TRBV25-1,TRBJ2-5,many,TGTGCCAGCAGTGAATTATATGTAGAGACCCAGTACTTC,CASSELYVETQYF
TRBD2,TRBV12-3/TRBV12-4,TRBJ2-7,many,TGTGCCAGCAGTTTACCCATAGGACTAGTAGGTGGCGAGCAGTACTTC,CASSLPIGLVGGEQYF
NA,TRBV27,TRBJ1-1,many,TGTGCCAGCAGTCCCCCCGACACCACTGAAGCTTTCTTT,CASSPPDTTEAFF
TRBD1,TRBV13,TRBJ2-7,many,TGTGCCAGCAGCCCGACAGGGGCCTACGAGCAGTACTTC,CASSPTGAYEQYF
NA,TRBV29-1,TRBJ2-5,many,TGCAGCGTTGAACGGACTCCGCAAGAGACCCAGTACTTC,CSVERTPQETQYF
NA,TRBV5-4,TRBJ2-5,many,TGTGCCAGCAGCTTGGTCACAGATCAAGAGACCCAGTACTTC,CASSLVTDQETQYF
TRBD2,TRBV7-2,TRBJ2-7,many,TGTGCCAGCAGCTTACAAGCGGGAGGGGTTCACGAGCAGTACTTC,CASSLQAGGVHEQYF
TRBD2,TRBV7-2,TRBJ2-1,many,TGTGCCAGCAGCTTTGGGGGGAGGGCGTACAATGAGCAGTTCTTC,CASSFGGRAYNEQFF
NA,TRBV20-1,TRBJ1-2,many,TGCAGTGCTAGAGGTCTTGGCAGGGACTATGGCTACACCTTC,CSARGLGRDYGYTF
NA,TRBV20-1,TRBJ1-2,many,TGCAGTGCTCGGGGCAACGCAGGGTTACGAGAGTTC,CSARGNAGLREF
TRBD2,TRBV9,TRBJ2-5,many,TGTGCCAGCAGCGTAGGCGGGAGTGGGGAAGAGACCCAGTACTTC,CASSVGGSGEETQYF
TRBD1,TRBV25-1,TRBJ2-7,many,TGTGCCAGCACAGGGGGCGGCGAGCAGTACTTC,CASTGGGEQYF
NA,TRBV15,TRBJ2-5,many,TGTGCCACCAGCAGCCTGGCTGGAGAGACCCAGTACTTC,CATSSLAGETQYF
TRBD1,TRBV28,TRBJ1-5,many,TGTGCCACCAAAGGGGACAGCGGATATAGCAATCAGCCCCAGCATTTT,CATKGDSGYSNQPQHF
NA,TRBV18,TRBJ1-5,many,TGTGCCAGCTCACCATTCCCCACTTCCAATCAGCCCCAGCATTTT,CASSPFPTSNQPQHF
NA,TRBV29-1,TRBJ2-7,many,TGCAGCGTTTTAGACGGCTACGAGCAGTACTTC,CSVLDGYEQYF
TRBD2,TRBV12-3/TRBV12-4,TRBJ2-7,NA,TGTGCCAGCAGTTTAGGGGGACTAGCGACCTCCTACGAGCAGTACTTC,CASSLGGLATSYEQYF
TRBD2,TRBV30,TRBJ2-2,NA,TGTGCCTGGACTCCGGGACTAGCGGGAGAAGGGGAGCTGTTTTTT,CAWTPGLAGEGELFF
NA,TRBV20-1,TRBJ2-7,many,TGCAGTGCTAGAGTAGCAACAGGGCCGTTGTTTAACGAGCAGTACTTC,CSARVATGPLFNEQYF
TRBD1,TRBV20-1,TRBJ1-2,many,TGCAGTGCTAGAGAGGGGACAGGGGCCGGCTACACCTTC,CSAREGTGAGYTF
NA,TRBV25-1,TRBJ2-5,many,TGTGCCAGCAGCACCATGGGACGGCAAGAGACCCAGTACTTC,CASSTMGRQETQYF
TRBD1,TRBV7-6,TRBJ1-3,NA,TGTGCCAGCAGCACACGACAGGGAGGAAACACCATATATTTT,CASSTRQGGNTIYF
NA,TRBV4-3,TRBJ2-5,many,TGCGCCAGCAGCCAAGATTTTGTGGGGGGAGAGACCCAGTACTTC,CASSQDFVGGETQYF
TRBD1,TRBV2,TRBJ2-5,NA,TGTGCCAGCACCGGGGACAGGGGCATCGGGACCCAGTACTTC,CASTGDRGIGTQYF